The present entry profiles one T cell receptor beta chain with its context. The same CDR3 also results from other DNA sequences found in this sample. The data were obtained in a study of blood T cell repertoires in COVID-19. At the level of the study: Acute and convalescent COVID-19 specimens originated in the United States, Italy and Spain.

In the study's own analysis: Amplifying reference gene primers gave estimates of nucleated cell counts. Profiling relied on immunoSEQ multiplex PCR, and the TCRdb table lists in-frame clones only, not all of them. Clone size and the V and J calls come from that table; the DNA yielded D and trimming. The sample has about 57,000 clones, 82% seen once. This sequence was found in a woman aged 55-69 years with acute or convalescent COVID-19. Sequencing was carried out using peripheral blood.

CDR3 region: CASSLAGTNEKLFF. The CDR3 DNA reads TGTGCCAGCAGCTTGGCCGGGACTAATGAAAAACTGTTTTTT. The chain links TRBV5-4 to TRBJ1-4; D is ambiguous. Germline CDR1 and CDR2: SGHNT and YYREEE (reference sequence). This CDR3 is built from 14 residues. With 0 bases removed from V and 2 bases from J, the gap between germline ends came to 5 bases. The full variable domain, in which reference TRBV5-4 and TRBJ1-4 provide the parts outside the CDR3, is ETGVTQSPTHLIKTRGQQVTLRCSSQSGHNTVSWYQQALGQGPQFIFQYYREEENGRGNFPPRFSGLQFPNYSSELNVNALELDDSALYLCASSLAGTNEKLFFGSGTQLSVL.